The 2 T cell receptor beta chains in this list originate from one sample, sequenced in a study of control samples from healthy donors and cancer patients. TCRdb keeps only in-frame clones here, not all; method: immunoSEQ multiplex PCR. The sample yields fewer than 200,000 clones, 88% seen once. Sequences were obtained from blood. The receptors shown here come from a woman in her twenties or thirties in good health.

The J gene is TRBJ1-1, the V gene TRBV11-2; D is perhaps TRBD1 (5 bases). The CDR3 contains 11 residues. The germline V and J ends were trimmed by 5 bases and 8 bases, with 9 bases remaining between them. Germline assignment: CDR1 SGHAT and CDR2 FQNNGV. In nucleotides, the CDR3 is TGTGCCAGCAGCGCGCGGACAGAAGCTTTCTTT. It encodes CASSARTEAFF.

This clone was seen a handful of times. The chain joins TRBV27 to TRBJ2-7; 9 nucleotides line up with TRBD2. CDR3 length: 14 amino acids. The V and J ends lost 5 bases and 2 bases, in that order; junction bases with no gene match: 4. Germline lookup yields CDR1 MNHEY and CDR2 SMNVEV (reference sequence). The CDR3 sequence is CASSVSGGTYEQYF. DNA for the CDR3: TGTGCCAGCAGTGTTAGCGGGGGAACCTACGAGCAGTACTTC.